This T cell receptor beta chain was obtained from a study of STAT5B mutations in CD4+ large granular lymphocyte leukemia. Points from the study as a whole: Approximately 25% of private leukemic clonotypes occurred rarely in other patients' non-leukemic repertoires. Higher CD4+ than CD8+ T-LGLL clonality might reflect small sample size.

TCRdb's copy holds only in-frame clones and misses some; the assay was immunoSEQ multiplex PCR. The sample comprises approximately 31,000 clones, about 70% of which are singletons, and 2% rests with the top ten. The CDR3 sequence is 16 residues long. In germline, CDR1 is KGHSH, CDR2 LQKENI. The J segment lost 2 bases and the V segment lost 6 bases, leaving 9 bases of the junction unmatched. A word on this clone: Its antigen is not known.

The chain combines TRBV18 with TRBJ2-3, with 9 bases lining up with TRBD2. The TCR originated in a human donor in good health. Sequencing was carried out using CD4+ T cells from blood buffy coats. The CDR3 DNA reads TGTGCCAGCTCGGCCGGGAGCGGGGGGAACACAGATACGCAGTATTTT. Translation: CASSAGSGGNTDTQYF.